These 14 T cell receptor beta chains originate from one sample sequenced in a study of vaccination and CD4 T cells after COVID-19. Sequencing of cultured CD4+ T cell DNA used the Oncomine TCR Beta short-read assay. TCRdb reprocessed the PCR reads with MiXCR, giving one entry per CDR3 protein. This table has 25,000 to 30,000 distinct CDR3 sequences, around 41% appearing once. Time point: late sampling 161 to 241 days after vaccination in a few convalescent patients. Treatment reported: approximately nine-day PBMC culture with coronavirus spike peptide pools or control peptides (ViraFEST assay). No antigen is known for these receptors. The input for sequencing was CD4+ T cells from blood, cultured in vitro, taken about 7 months after SARS-CoV-2 vaccination. The receptors come from a human donor who had recovered from COVID-19.

This chain links TRBV1 with TRBJ2-3; TRBD2, the table's D call, was not compared with the DNA. TRBV1 is marked as a pseudogene. There are 13 residues in the CDR3. The CDR3 protein is CTSSLAGEDTQYF. CDR3 nucleotides: TGCACCAGCAGCCTAGCGGGAGAAGATACGCAGTATTTT.

This clonotype was detected only a few times. This sequence joins TRBV15 and TRBJ2-6, with TRBD1 identical over 9 bases. The junction had 7 bases not matched to a gene; V was cut back by 4 bases and J by 0 bases. From germline, CDR1 is LNHNV and CDR2 YYDKDF (reference sequence). CDR3 size: 18 residues. The CDR3: CATSIRDRVSSGANVLTF. CDR3 DNA: TGTGCCACCAGCATTCGGGACAGGGTCTCCTCTGGGGCCAACGTCCTGACTTTC.

V and J are TRBV19 and TRBJ1-5; D remains unclear. The CDR3 extends over 13 amino acids. The germline CDR1 and CDR2 sequences are LNHDA and SQIVND (reference sequence). V lost 6 bases and J lost 1, with 7 bases in between. The CDR3: CASSTDSNQPQHF. DNA for the CDR3: TGTGCCAGTAGCACAGACAGCAATCAGCCCCAGCATTTT. The full variable domain, rest sourced from reference TRBV19 and TRBJ1-5, is DGGITQSPKYLFRKEGQNVTLSCEQNLNHDAMYWYRQDPGQGLRLIYYSQIVNDFQKGDIAEGYSVSREKKESFPLTVTSAQKNPTAFYLCASSTDSNQPQHFGDGTRLSIL.

The chain combines TRBV20-1 with TRBJ2-7; no firm D call. The CDR3 loop spans 12 amino acids. V was shortened by 4 bases and J by 1 base, with 8 bases between the two germline ends. Germline V CDR1 and CDR2: DFQATT, SNEGSKA (reference sequence). The CDR3 is CSAIDDSYEQYF. CDR3 nucleotide sequence: TGCAGTGCTATTGATGATTCCTACGAGCAGTACTTC.

This clonotype was detected a few times. The chain carries TRBV27 and TRBJ2-1, with D perhaps TRBD1 (5 bases). The germline gives CDR1 MNHEY, CDR2 SMNVEV (reference sequence). This CDR3 has 14 amino acids. V lost 6 bases to trimming and J lost 5 bases, with 14 bases between them. The CDR3 region is CASRTADSDNEQFF. The CDR3 DNA sequence: TGTGCCAGCAGGACAGCCGACAGCGACAATGAGCAGTTCTTC.

The chain couples TRBV7-2 to TRBJ2-5, with D maybe TRBD2 (7 bases). This CDR3 spans 13 amino acids. Deletions cut 5 bases from V and 5 bases from J, with 12 bases between. In germline, CDR1 is SGHTA, CDR2 FQGNSA. DNA for the CDR3: TGTGCCAGCAGCCTCGAGGGGGGGGAGACCCAGTACTTC. This sequence encodes CASSLEGGETQYF.

This chain connects TRBV18 to TRBJ2-7; possibly TRBD1 or TRBD2 for D (5 bases each). Trimming cost V 3 bases and J 6 bases, with 12 bases left between them. In germline, CDR1 is KGHSH, CDR2 LQKENI. This CDR3 region has 13 residues. CDR3 residues: CASSPLRGAEQYF. CDR3 bases: TGTGCCAGCTCACCGCTTAGAGGGGCCGAGCAGTACTTC.

V and J are TRBV7-2 and TRBJ2-5; perhaps D is TRBD1 or TRBD2 (6 bases each). The CDR3 runs to 21 residues. V was pared by 5 bases and J by 5 bases, with 36 bases between. CDR1 and CDR2 (germline): SGHTA, FQGNSA. This CDR3 reads CASSENYRVAIVQGGAETQYF. In nucleotides, the CDR3 is TGTGCCAGCAGCGAAAACTATCGAGTCGCAATTGTACAGGGAGGCGCGGAGACCCAGTACTTC. Full variable domain (remainder filled in from reference TRBV7-2 and TRBJ2-5): GAGVSQSPSNKVTEKGKDVELRCDPISGHTALYWYRQSLGQGLEFLIYFQGNSAPDKSGLPSDRFSAERTGGSVSTLTIQRTQQEDSAVYLCASSENYRVAIVQGGAETQYFGPGTRLLVL.

The V call is TRBV27, the J call TRBJ2-7, with D perhaps given as TRBD1 or TRBD2 (5 bases each). V lost 9 bases and J lost 1, with 16 bases in between. Germline CDR1 and CDR2: MNHEY and SMNVEV (reference sequence). The CDR3 consists of 14 residues. The DNA for the CDR3 is TGTGCCAGTAGGCCGGGACCCACTTCCTACGAGCAGTACTTC. Amino acids: CASRPGPTSYEQYF.

The chain recombines TRBV6-1 with TRBJ1-5; D unclear. Trimming pared 8 bases from V and 2 bases from J, leaving 7 bases between. The CDR3 totals 12 residues. Germline V gene sequence: CDR1 MNHNS, CDR2 SASEGT. CDR3 sequence (DNA): TGTGCCAGCGCGGCAGGCAATCAGCCCCAGCATTTT. The encoded protein is CASAAGNQPQHF.

The sample holds a few counts of this clonotype. CDR3 region: CASSYGGWYEQYF. CDR3 nucleotides: TGTGCCAGCAGTTACGGGGGGTGGTACGAGCAGTACTTC. The rearrangement uses TRBV6-2 or TRBV6-3 and TRBJ2-7; perhaps TRBD2 as D (6 bases). V dropped 2 bases and J dropped 4 bases, with 9 bases sitting between them. The CDR3 has 13 residues. Germline values: CDR1 MNHEY, CDR2 SVGEGT.

A note on this clonotype: Mismatch with germline at one junction end may stem from a read error. The V and J genes are TRBV20-1 and TRBJ2-4; 14 bases align to TRBD2. CDR1 and CDR2 (germline): DFQATT, SNEGSKA (reference sequence). The CDR3 runs 14 residues. In DNA, the CDR3 is TGCAGTGCTATCGAGAACCCGGGACTAGCGGGAGCGAACTTC. Translation gives CSAIENPGLAGANF.

The chain uses TRBV28 and TRBJ1-2, with 7 positions matching TRBD1. Germline V gene sequence: CDR1 MDHEN, CDR2 SYDVKM. V shed 10 bases, J shed 0 bases, and the junction held 11 bases outside the gene matches. The CDR3 has 15 residues. The CDR3 nucleotides are TGTGCCACCAACAGGGGAGTGGGAACTAACTATGGCTACACCTTC. This codes for CATNRGVGTNYGYTF.

The chain uses TRBV11-2 and TRBJ2-3, with a possible D match to TRBD1 (5 bases). Germline loops: CDR1 SGHAT, CDR2 FQNNGV. V lost 2 bases and J lost 2, with 8 bases in between. This CDR3 is 14 amino acids long. CDR3 protein: CASSLRQNTDTQYF. The CDR3, as DNA: TGTGCCAGCAGCTTACGACAGAACACAGATACGCAGTATTTT.